This TCR beta chain appears in the sequencing data of a study of blood T cells in healthy people across ages. This CDR3 spans 15 amino acids. With 6 bases clipped from V and 2 bases from J, the junction kept 8 bases outside the gene matches. There are a few counts of this clonotype. The use of a sample-barcoded 5' primer and a J-beta primer mix characterized a second PCR of roughly 6 to 11 cycles. Using its own MiXCR run on the 5' RACE reads, TCRdb lists one record per CDR3 protein. The sample holds 650,000 to 1,000,000 distinct CDR3 sequences, around 36% seen once. This clonotype was sampled from a man aged 18 to 35 in good health. Sequences were obtained from blood. This sequence joins TRBV12-3 or TRBV12-4 and TRBJ2-3, with 7 bases identical to TRBD1. Here the CDR3 DNA reads TGTGCCAGCAGCCTACAGGGGCCTCCCACAGATACGCAGTATTTT. Its translation is CASSLQGPPTDTQYF.